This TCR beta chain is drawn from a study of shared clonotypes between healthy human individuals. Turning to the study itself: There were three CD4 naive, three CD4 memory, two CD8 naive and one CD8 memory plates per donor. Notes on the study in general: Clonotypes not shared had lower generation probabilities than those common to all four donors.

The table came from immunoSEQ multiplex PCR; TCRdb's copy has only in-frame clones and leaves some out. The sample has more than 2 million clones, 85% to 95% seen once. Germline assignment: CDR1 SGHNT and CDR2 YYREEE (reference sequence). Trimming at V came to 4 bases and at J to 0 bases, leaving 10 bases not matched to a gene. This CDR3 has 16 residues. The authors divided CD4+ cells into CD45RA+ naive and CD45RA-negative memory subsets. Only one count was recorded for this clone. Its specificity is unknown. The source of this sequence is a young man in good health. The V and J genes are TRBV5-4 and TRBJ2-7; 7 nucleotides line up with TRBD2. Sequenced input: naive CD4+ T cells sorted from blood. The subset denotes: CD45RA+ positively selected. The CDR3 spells CASSAGLADTSYEQYF. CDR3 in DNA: TGTGCCAGCAGCGCTGGGCTAGCGGACACCTCCTACGAGCAGTACTTC.